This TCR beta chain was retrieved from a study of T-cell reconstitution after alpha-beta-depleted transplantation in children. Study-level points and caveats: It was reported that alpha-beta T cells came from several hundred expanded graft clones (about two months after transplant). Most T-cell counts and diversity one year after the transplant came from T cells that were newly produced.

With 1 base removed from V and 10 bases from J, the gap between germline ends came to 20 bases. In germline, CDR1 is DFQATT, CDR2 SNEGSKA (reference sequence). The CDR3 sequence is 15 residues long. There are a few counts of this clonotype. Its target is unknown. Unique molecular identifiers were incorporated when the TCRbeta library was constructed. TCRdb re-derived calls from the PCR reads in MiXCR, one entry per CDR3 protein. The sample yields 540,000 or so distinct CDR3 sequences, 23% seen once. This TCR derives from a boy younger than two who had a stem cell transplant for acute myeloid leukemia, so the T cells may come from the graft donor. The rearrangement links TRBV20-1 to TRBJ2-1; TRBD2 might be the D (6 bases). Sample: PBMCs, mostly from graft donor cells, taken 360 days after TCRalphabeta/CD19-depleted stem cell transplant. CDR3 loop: CSARALEIAVGEQFF. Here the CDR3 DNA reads TGCAGTGCTAGAGCTCTGGAGATAGCGGTCGGAGAGCAGTTCTTC.